This T cell receptor (beta chain) is from a study of shared T cell receptors in the human thymus. The repertoire was sequenced with immunoSEQ multiplex PCR; TCRdb's copy has only in-frame clones and lacks some. The table records more than 300,000 clones, roughly 94% of them present only once. V lost 6 bases, J lost 3 bases, and 6 bases stayed unmatched. The CDR3 runs 15 residues. CDR1 and CDR2 from the germline V gene are MGHDK and SYGVNS. V gene TRBV25-1 combines with J gene TRBJ2-5; 11 nucleotides align to TRBD2. The sample was thymocytes. The clonotype was recovered from a human donor. CDR3 loop: CASRGLAAGEETQYF. The CDR3 nucleotides are TGTGCCAGCAGGGGACTAGCGGCCGGGGAAGAGACCCAGTACTTC.